Below, 10 T cell receptor beta chains from the same sample are listed, as sequenced in a study of response to subunit inactivated influenza vaccine. TCRdb re-called the RT-PCR reads through MiXCR, storing one row per CDR3 protein. The data show hundreds of thousands of distinct CDR3 sequences, about 15% seen once. The sample in question was PBMCs from blood, obtained around 15 days before vaccination. The origin of the receptors is a man aged 50-60 years who received an inactivated influenza vaccine.

This clonotype was observed a few times. The V call is TRBV27, the J call TRBJ2-6; D uncertain. V dropped 0 bases and J dropped 3 bases, with 15 bases sitting between them. The CDR3 is 18 amino acids. CDR1 is MNHEY and CDR2 is SMNVEV in the germline V gene (reference sequence). This CDR3 is CASSLSRPPIFGANVLTF. CDR3 bases: TGTGCCAGCAGTTTATCCCGTCCCCCGATCTTTGGGGCCAACGTCCTGACTTTC.

The chain employs TRBV3-1 and TRBJ2-5; TRBD1 matches 7 bases. The V segment lost 5 bases and the J segment 0 bases; nucleotides outside the gene matches: 6. Germline values: CDR1 LGHDT, CDR2 YNNKEL (reference sequence). There are 15 residues in the CDR3. The CDR3 sequence is CASSARQGNQETQYF. The CDR3 DNA sequence: TGTGCCAGCAGCGCCCGACAGGGAAACCAAGAGACCCAGTACTTC.

The rearrangement links TRBV2 to TRBJ1-5; possibly TRBD1 for D (5 bases). The CDR3 covers 14 residues. Between the trimmed V and J ends, which lost 7 bases and 4 bases, there was a span of 14 bases. Looked up from germline, CDR1 is SNHLY and CDR2 is FYNNEI. CDR3 DNA sequence: TGTGCCAGCACGATAGACAGAGCTAATCAGCCCCAGCATTTT. Protein sequence: CASTIDRANQPQHF.

This clonotype was counted a few times. The rearrangement uses TRBV12-3 or TRBV12-4 and TRBJ2-3, with D unclear. This CDR3 spans 13 amino acids. Trimming took off 6 bases at V and 2 bases at J, with 9 bases between the two ends. The CDR3 coding sequence is TGTGCCAGCAGGGCACCAGACACAGATACGCAGTATTTT. Its translation: CASRAPDTDTQYF.

This clonotype showed up just a few times. The chain combines TRBV2 with TRBJ2-5; D remains ambiguous. Germline V gene sequence: CDR1 SNHLY, CDR2 FYNNEI. Trimming shortened V by 3 bases and J by 5 bases, and 13 bases separated the two germline ends. This CDR3 contains 14 residues. The CDR3 DNA is TGTGCCAGCAGTGATGATAGGAAAGTCGAGACCCAGTACTTC. Amino acids: CASSDDRKVETQYF. The full variable domain, completed using reference TRBV2 and TRBJ2-5, is EPEVTQTPSHQVTQMGQEVILRCVPISNHLYFYWYRQILGQKVEFLVSFYNNEISEKSEIFDDQFSVERPDGSNFTLKIRSTKLEDSAMYFCASSDDRKVETQYFGPGTRLLVL.

This chain uses TRBV13 with TRBJ2-2, with TRBD1 identical over 7 bases. Germline CDR1 is PRHDT and CDR2 is FYEKMQ (reference sequence). The ends lost 2 bases at V and 6 bases at J; junction bases unmatched: 9. The CDR3 loop spans 16 amino acids. In nucleotides, the CDR3 is TGTGCCAGCAGCTTAAGGACAGGCTCGGTTCCCGGGGAGCTGTTTTTT. Encoded protein: CASSLRTGSVPGELFF.

This clonotype has a count of ten or more. This chain links TRBV7-2 with TRBJ2-7, with 7 bases fitting TRBD1. Losses at the gene ends were 5 bases for V and 2 bases for J; bases not matched to a gene: 6. The length of the CDR3 is 14 residues. Germline V CDR1 and CDR2: SGHTA, FQGNSA. For the CDR3, the DNA is TGTGCCAGCAGCCCCCGACAGGGAACCTACGAGCAGTACTTC. It encodes CASSPRQGTYEQYF.

This clonotype was picked up many times. V is TRBV27 and J is TRBJ2-1; D perhaps matches TRBD1 (6 bases). This CDR3 region has 14 residues. Germline V gene data show CDR1 as MNHEY and CDR2 as SMNVEV (reference sequence). V was cut by 3 bases and J by 9 bases, with 15 bases left in between. The DNA of the CDR3 is TGTGCCAGCAGTTTCGGGACAAGGGGTAGTGAGCAGTTCTTC. This sequence encodes CASSFGTRGSEQFF.

This clonotype was counted only a few times. This rearrangement joins TRBV24-1 to TRBJ1-1; possibly TRBD1 for D (5 bases). Trimming shortened V by 5 bases and J by 3 bases, and 6 bases separated the two germline ends. Germline CDR1 is KGHDR and CDR2 is SFDVKD. The CDR3 is 12 residues long. CDR3 amino acids: CATSARDTEAFF. The CDR3, as DNA: TGTGCCACCAGTGCCAGGGACACTGAAGCTTTCTTT.

The chain is built from TRBV9 and TRBJ2-3, with unresolved D. There are 14 residues in the CDR3. Germline V gives CDR1 SGDLS, CDR2 YYNGEE. Trimming removed 0 bases at V and 2 bases at J, with 7 bases between. As DNA, the CDR3 is TGTGCCAGCAGCGTAGCTGCTTTCACAGATACGCAGTATTTT. Its translation: CASSVAAFTDTQYF.